This TCR beta chain was sequenced during a study of cytomegalovirus exposure and HLA in healthy donors. Whole-study findings and limits: A later analysis linked 15,000 to 20,000 TCR beta sequences to HLA alleles at 0.05 false discovery rate.

This CDR3 is 15 amino acids long. Germline V gene sequence: CDR1 MDHEN, CDR2 SYDVKM. V gave up 5 bases and J gave up 4 bases, with 17 bases separating them. As to this clone: Its specificity is not known.

Primers included in the PCR were 60 Vbeta and 13 Jbeta primers. Measured with immunoSEQ multiplex PCR; TCRdb has only the in-frame clones, and not every one. The sample contains 75,000 to 100,000 clones, under 65% of which appear only once. The chain combines TRBV28 with TRBJ1-2; possibly TRBD1 for D (5 bases). This TCR was sampled from a man aged 55 to 70 in good health and CMV-seronegative. Material for sequencing was PBMCs. This CDR3 reads CASSKAMGGVYGYTF. DNA of the CDR3: TGTGCCAGCAGTAAGGCTATGGGGGGGGTCTATGGCTACACCTTC.